These 20 T cell receptor beta chains were all obtained from the same sample, sequenced in a study of graft-versus-host responses after intestinal transplantation (dated by TCRdb to the early 2020s). The time point label, as the study defines it: cells obtained before transplantation from donor or recipient. Preparation of the library involved the immunoSEQ multiplex PCR assay. TCRdb retrieved this table from immuneACCESS and kept in-frame rearrangements only. Not all clones are present; in checked studies, unresolved V genes account for under half, and no reason is known for the remainder. A total of nearly 90,000 clones appear in this sample, roughly 87% of them only once. The ten largest clonotypes hold about a sixth of the sample. Antigen specificity for these receptors is unknown. The input for sequencing was unstimulated CD8+ T cells sorted from spleen or lymph node cells, taken before intestinal transplant. The receptors derive from a human donor who received an intestinal transplant.

The rearrangement links TRBV30 to TRBJ2-1, with D unresolved. The CDR3 totals 12 residues. CDR1 is GTSNPN and CDR2 is SVGIG in the germline V gene (reference sequence). Trimming pared 3 bases from V and 7 bases from J, leaving 10 bases between. For the CDR3, the DNA is TGTGCCTGGAGCCCTACCCTGAATGAGCAGTTCTTC. Its translation: CAWSPTLNEQFF.

CDR3 region: CASSYSGGETQYF. CDR3 in DNA: TGTGCCAGCAGTTACTCGGGGGGGGAGACCCAGTACTTC. The chain is built from TRBV6-5 and TRBJ2-5; 7 bases align to TRBD2. The CDR3 totals 13 residues. V was clipped by 0 bases and J by 5 bases; unmatched bases: 0. Germline values: CDR1 MNHEY, CDR2 SVGAGI.

V usage is TRBV11-2 and J usage is TRBJ2-7; D assignment may be TRBD1 or TRBD2 (7 bases each). This CDR3 is built from 15 residues. V lost 2 bases and J lost 3, with 14 bases in between. The germline CDR1 and CDR2 sequences are SGHAT and FQNNGV. Written as DNA, the CDR3 is TGTGCCAGCAGCTTACAGGGGGACTACGACTACGAGCAGTACTTC. It codes for CASSLQGDYDYEQYF.

The chain recombines TRBV9 with TRBJ1-1; the D is unclear. In germline, CDR1 is SGDLS, CDR2 YYNGEE. Trimming took 0 bases from V and 2 from J, leaving 11 bases between them. The CDR3 contains 15 residues. This chain's CDR3 is CASSVEGESNTEAFF. The DNA of the CDR3 is TGTGCCAGCAGCGTAGAGGGAGAATCCAACACTGAAGCTTTCTTT.

Only a few counts were recorded for this clone. The V and J genes are TRBV5-4 and TRBJ2-7; 9 positions match TRBD1. V was clipped by 3 bases and J by 5 bases; unmatched bases: 12. Germline CDR1 and CDR2: SGHNT and YYREEE (reference sequence). CDR3 length equals 16 residues. The CDR3 sequence: CASSSGGTGTIHEQYF. Here the CDR3 DNA reads TGTGCCAGCAGCTCAGGAGGGACAGGGACTATCCACGAGCAGTACTTC. Complete variable domain (other parts from reference TRBV5-4 and TRBJ2-7): ETGVTQSPTHLIKTRGQQVTLRCSSQSGHNTVSWYQQALGQGPQFIFQYYREEENGRGNFPPRFSGLQFPNYSSELNVNALELDDSALYLCASSSGGTGTIHEQYFGPGTRLTVT.

J is TRBJ1-2 and V is TRBV27; 8 nucleotides match TRBD1. Germline V gene data show CDR1 as MNHEY and CDR2 as SMNVEV (reference sequence). The trim removed 3 bases at V and 8 bases at J, leaving 5 bases unmatched. The CDR3 extends over 13 amino acids. CDR3: CASSLTGVNGYTF. The CDR3 DNA reads as TGTGCCAGCAGTTTGACAGGGGTAAACGGCTACACCTTC.

The chain recombines TRBV30 with TRBJ2-7, with 7 bases lining up with TRBD2. The CDR3 is made up of 14 amino acids. Germline lookup yields CDR1 GTSNPN and CDR2 SVGIG (reference sequence). V lost 0 bases, J lost 6 bases, and 8 bases stayed unmatched. The CDR3 spells CAWSVWGRALEQYF. In DNA, the CDR3 is TGTGCCTGGAGTGTTTGGGGGAGGGCACTCGAGCAGTACTTC.

The count of this clone is one. This rearrangement joins TRBV10-3 to TRBJ2-1, with TRBD1 matching over 10 bases. The CDR3 covers 16 residues. Germline lookup yields CDR1 ENHRY and CDR2 SYGVKD. V trimming: 0 bases; J trimming: 6 bases; junction bases outside the gene matches: 5. The CDR3 here is CAISESGQGIVNEQFF. CDR3 sequence (DNA): TGTGCCATCAGTGAGTCGGGACAGGGGATAGTCAATGAGCAGTTCTTC.

The chain recombines TRBV6-5 with TRBJ2-7; D gene unclear. CDR1 is MNHEY, CDR2 SVGAGI, per germline. CDR3 length: 14 residues. V lost 0 bases and J lost 4, with 10 bases in between. CDR3 coding DNA: TGTGCCAGCAGTTACTCGAACCAGCCTTACGAGCAGTACTTC. Protein product: CASSYSNQPYEQYF.

The chain has TRBV6-1 and TRBJ1-1; 8 bases are shared with TRBD1. Germline CDR1 reads MNHNS; CDR2 reads SASEGT. This CDR3 has 14 amino acids. The J segment lost 3 bases and the V segment lost 2 bases, leaving 2 bases of the junction unmatched. CDR3 nucleotides: TGTGCCAGCAGTGAACCAGGGGGCTACACTGAAGCTTTCTTT. Amino acids: CASSEPGGYTEAFF.

This clone was seen only once. V and J are TRBV9 and TRBJ2-5; no firm D call. This CDR3 is 13 amino acids long. The germline CDR1 and CDR2 sequences are SGDLS and YYNGEE. V was clipped by 0 bases and J by 5 bases, with 8 bases between them. In DNA, the CDR3 is TGTGCCAGCAGCGTAGATGGTGGCGAGACCCAGTACTTC. This gives the protein CASSVDGGETQYF.

The chain recombines TRBV28 with TRBJ2-4; TRBD2 might be the D (6 bases). Germline CDR1 MDHEN, CDR2 SYDVKM. The V end lost 5 bases, the J end lost 4 bases, and 12 bases lay between the germline ends. This CDR3 comprises 14 residues. In DNA form, the CDR3 reads TGTGCCAGCAGTCAGGGACTGCTAAAAAACATTCAGTACTTC. It translates to CASSQGLLKNIQYF. Full variable domain (missing parts from reference TRBV28 and TRBJ2-4): DVKVTQSSRYLVKRTGEKVFLECVQDMDHENMFWYRQDPGLGLRLIYFSYDVKMKEKGDIPEGYSVSREKKERFSLILESASTNQTSMYLCASSQGLLKNIQYFGAGTRLSVL.

This chain joins TRBV10-3 and TRBJ1-2; 12 bases are shared with TRBD1. V trimming: 0 bases; J trimming: 6 bases; junction bases outside the gene matches: 8. Germline CDR1 is ENHRY and CDR2 is SYGVKD. CDR3 size: 17 residues. The CDR3 region is CAISESGTGGALDGYTF. DNA for the CDR3: TGTGCCATCAGTGAGTCCGGGACAGGGGGCGCCTTGGATGGCTACACCTTC.

DNA of the CDR3: TGCAGCCTCCGGGACAAGAATGAAAAACTGTTTTTT. Amino acid sequence: CSLRDKNEKLFF. V is TRBV29-1 and J is TRBJ1-4; a possible D gene is TRBD1 (6 bases). CDR1 is SQVTM, CDR2 ANQGSEA, per germline. Between the trimmed V and J ends, which lost 8 bases and 5 bases, there was a span of 12 bases. The CDR3 has 12 amino acids.

The DNA of the CDR3 is TGCGCCAGCAGCCACCTCGGACCCGGGACAGGGCGTGAAAAACTGTTTTTT. Translated: CASSHLGPGTGREKLFF. The chain employs TRBV4-1 and TRBJ1-4; 9 bases fit TRBD1. J lost 7 bases, V lost 3 bases, and 12 bases had no gene match. CDR1 is MGHRA and CDR2 is YSYEKL in the germline V gene. CDR3 length: 17 amino acids.

This sequence joins TRBV11-2 and TRBJ2-2, with 13 bases identical to TRBD2. The V segment lost 0 bases and the J segment 9 bases; nucleotides outside the gene matches: 4. This CDR3 contains 16 residues. The germline V gene has CDR1 SGHAT and CDR2 FQNNGV. This chain's CDR3 is CASSLDRTSGGWELFF. The CDR3 nucleotides are TGTGCCAGCAGCTTAGACCGGACTAGCGGGGGCTGGGAGCTGTTTTTT.

The gene calls are TRBV4-2 and TRBJ2-1; maybe TRBD2 (5 bases). Germline V gene data show CDR1 as LGHNA and CDR2 as YNFKEQ. The CDR3 spans 16 residues. With 0 bases removed from V and 2 bases from J, the gap between germline ends came to 11 bases. As DNA, the CDR3 is TGTGCCAGCAGCCAAGATCCGGAGGCCCCCTACAATGAGCAGTTCTTC. Translated: CASSQDPEAPYNEQFF.

This chain connects TRBV6-1 to TRBJ1-5; TRBD1 aligns across 7 bases. Trimming took 6 bases from V and 2 from J; bases not matched to a gene: 4. CDR3 length equals 14 residues. Germline V lookup: CDR1 MNHNS, CDR2 SASEGT. The DNA for the CDR3 is TGTGCCAGCAGGAACAGGGGTGGCAATCAGCCCCAGCATTTT. Translated, it gives CASRNRGGNQPQHF.

V usage is TRBV19 and J usage is TRBJ2-1, with no clear D. Trimming left V 3 bases short and J 0 bases short, with 15 bases between. CDR1 LNHDA and CDR2 SQIVND come from the germline V gene (reference sequence). This CDR3 is 17 amino acids long. As DNA, the CDR3 is TGTGCCAGTAGTATTTCGTCGGGCTACCCCTCCTACAATGAGCAGTTCTTC. Translating it yields CASSISSGYPSYNEQFF.

V and J are TRBV19 and TRBJ1-1; D is undetermined. The CDR3 covers 13 residues. Trimming removed 10 bases from V and 0 bases from J, with 12 bases in between. Per the germline V gene, CDR1 is LNHDA and CDR2 is SQIVND (reference sequence). CDR3 sequence: CATTRSMNTEAFF. The CDR3 coding sequence is TGTGCCACCACCAGAAGCATGAACACTGAAGCTTTCTTT.